The T cell receptor beta chain under discussion was sequenced for a study of cytomegalovirus exposure and HLA in healthy donors. This clone was counted between two and nine times. What it recognizes is unknown. The PCR used 60 Vbeta and 13 Jbeta primers. Sequenced by immunoSEQ multiplex PCR; TCRdb stores in-frame clones only, minus some. The sample carries over 150,000 clones, 70% to 90% recorded once. Overall study results and limits: V- and J-gene trimming of TCR beta was linked (in a later analysis) to a missense DCLRE1C variant. In vitro, three CMV-associated chains proved specific for CMV antigens. Across donors, sequencing depth was assumed by presence/absence analyses to be roughly uniform.

The CDR3 runs 13 residues. The germline V gene has CDR1 SEHNR and CDR2 FQNEAQ (reference sequence). Trimming removed 1 base at V and 4 bases at J, with 7 bases between. This receptor was identified in a woman under 40 in good health and CMV-seronegative. The sample taken for sequencing was PBMCs. This chain joins TRBV7-9 and TRBJ1-1; D gene uncertain. DNA for the CDR3: TGTGCCAGCAGCTTAGGAGGGAGCACTGAAGCTTTCTTT. Translation gives CASSLGGSTEAFF.